The clone carrying this TCR beta chain was seen more than once but under ten times. This record belongs to a study of shared clonotypes between healthy human individuals. A split of CD4+ cells into CD45RA+ naive and CD45RA-negative memory subsets was performed. CDR3 length: 16 residues. The V gene lost 2 bases and the J gene lost 2 bases, with 14 bases spanning the gap. CDR1 is MNHNS, CDR2 SASEGT, per germline. This table comes from immunoSEQ multiplex PCR, and its TCRdb copy is limited to in-frame clones, with some not included. The profile shows about 960,000 clones, approximately 76% of them singletons.

Specimen: memory CD4+ T cells sorted from blood. Sample subset: CD45RA-negative fraction. The chain has TRBV6-1 and TRBJ2-3; D perhaps matches TRBD1 (5 bases). The source of this sequence is a man aged 18-30 years in good health. The CDR3 DNA reads as TGTGCCAGCAGTGAAAGGGGCAGGGAAAACACAGATACGCAGTATTTT. Amino acid sequence: CASSERGRENTDTQYF.